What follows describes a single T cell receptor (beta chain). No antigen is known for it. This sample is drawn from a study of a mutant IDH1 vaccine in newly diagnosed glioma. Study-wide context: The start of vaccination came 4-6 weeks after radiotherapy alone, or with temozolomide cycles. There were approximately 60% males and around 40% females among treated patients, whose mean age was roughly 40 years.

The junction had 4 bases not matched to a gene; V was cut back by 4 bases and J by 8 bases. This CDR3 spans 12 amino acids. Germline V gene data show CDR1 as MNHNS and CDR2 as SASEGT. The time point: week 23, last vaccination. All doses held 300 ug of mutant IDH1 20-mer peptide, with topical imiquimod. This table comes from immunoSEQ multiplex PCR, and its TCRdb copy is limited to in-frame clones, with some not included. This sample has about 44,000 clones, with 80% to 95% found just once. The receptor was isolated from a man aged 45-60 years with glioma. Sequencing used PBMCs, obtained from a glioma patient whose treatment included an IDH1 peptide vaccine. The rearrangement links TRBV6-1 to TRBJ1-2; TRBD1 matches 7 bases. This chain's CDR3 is CASSVQGEGYTF. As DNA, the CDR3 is TGTGCCAGCAGTGTCCAGGGGGAAGGCTACACCTTC.